This T cell receptor (beta chain) was recorded in a study of T cell responses to AZD1222 COVID-19 vaccine. Study details: Some second doses came at about 4 weeks and others at about 12 weeks; these were pooled. General study results and limits: Donor demographics were predominantly white British with a female majority; clonal diversity may be underestimated. Just five or six AZD1222 recipients were seropositive at baseline.

Libraries were prepared by immunoSEQ multiplex PCR; TCRdb keeps only in-frame clonotypes and omits some of them. Here the sample spans 55,000 to 85,000 clones, roughly 89% being singletons. Concerning this clone: What it binds is not known.

The TCR comes from an adult in good health. The input for sequencing was peripheral blood, taken on day 0 of AZD1222 vaccination.

The CDR3 nucleotides read TGTGCCAGTAGTATAGCCCTCGGTGGAACTGAAGCTTTCTTT. Protein product: CASSIALGGTEAFF. The genes are TRBV19 and TRBJ1-1; no reliable D call. Trimming cost V 1 base and J 5 bases, with 11 bases left between them. Germline values: CDR1 LNHDA, CDR2 SQIVND (reference sequence). The CDR3 length is 14 residues. Drawing the rest from reference TRBV19 and TRBJ1-1, the complete variable domain is DGGITQSPKYLFRKEGQNVTLSCEQNLNHDAMYWYRQDPGQGLRLIYYSQIVNDFQKGDIAEGYSVSREKKESFPLTVTSAQKNPTAFYLCASSIALGGTEAFFGQGTRLTVV.